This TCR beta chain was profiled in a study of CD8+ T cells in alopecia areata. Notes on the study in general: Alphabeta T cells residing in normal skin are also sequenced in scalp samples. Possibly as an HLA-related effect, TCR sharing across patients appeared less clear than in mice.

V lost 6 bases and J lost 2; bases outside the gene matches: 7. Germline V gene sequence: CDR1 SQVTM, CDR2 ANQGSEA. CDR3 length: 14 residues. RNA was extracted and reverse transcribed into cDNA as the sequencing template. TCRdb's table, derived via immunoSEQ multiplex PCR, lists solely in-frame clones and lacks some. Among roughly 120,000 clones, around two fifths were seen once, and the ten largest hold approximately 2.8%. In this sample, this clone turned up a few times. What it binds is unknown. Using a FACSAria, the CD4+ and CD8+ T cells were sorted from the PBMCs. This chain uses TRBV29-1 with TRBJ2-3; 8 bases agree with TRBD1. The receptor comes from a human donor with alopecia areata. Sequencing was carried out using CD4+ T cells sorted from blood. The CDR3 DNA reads TGCAGCGTCGGCTTGGACAGGGTCACAGATACGCAGTATTTT. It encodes CSVGLDRVTDTQYF.